Listed here are 6 T cell receptor beta chains from one sample, sequenced in a study of Graves' ophthalmopathy and Graves' hyperthyroidism. CDR3 regions of TCR beta were amplified from RNA transcripts. The authors performed first-round RT-PCR with HTBI primers and then a second-round multiplex PCR. One entry per CDR3 protein, called by TCRdb with MiXCR from the multiplex PCR reads. This table has 1 million to 1.3 million distinct CDR3 sequences, about 35% appearing once. The sequenced material came from peripheral blood or thyroid tissue (not recorded which). These receptors were obtained from an adult man with Graves' hyperthyroidism.

At least ten counts were recorded for this clonotype. The chain employs TRBV19 and TRBJ1-5; D is uncertain. This CDR3 spans 14 amino acids. CDR1 LNHDA and CDR2 SQIVND come from the germline V gene (reference sequence). Trimming stripped 6 bases from V and 1 base from J, with 10 bases between. CDR3 DNA sequence: TGTGCCAGTAGGATGGGCGGAAGCAATCAGCCCCAGCATTTT. It codes for CASRMGGSNQPQHF. Full variable domain (remainder filled in from reference TRBV19 and TRBJ1-5): DGGITQSPKYLFRKEGQNVTLSCEQNLNHDAMYWYRQDPGQGLRLIYYSQIVNDFQKGDIAEGYSVSREKKESFPLTVTSAQKNPTAFYLCASRMGGSNQPQHFGDGTRLSIL.

This clonotype was observed a few times. The chain recombines TRBV5-6 with TRBJ2-7, with a possible D match to TRBD1 (6 bases). CDR3 size: 13 residues. Per the germline V gene, CDR1 is SGHDT and CDR2 is YYEEEE. The V and J ends lost 4 bases and 6 bases respectively, with 14 bases between them. The CDR3 DNA is TGTGCCAGCAGCCTTTACACAGGGATCGAGCAGTACTTC. Translating it yields CASSLYTGIEQYF.

This clonotype turned up a few times. The J gene is TRBJ1-2, the V gene TRBV7-2, with a tentative D call TRBD1 (5 bases). Looked up from germline, CDR1 is SGHTA and CDR2 is FQGNSA. Deletions cut 5 bases from V and 8 bases from J, with 24 bases between. The CDR3 length is 16 residues. CDR3 in amino acids: CASSQARTDNIQGYTF. In DNA, the CDR3 is TGTGCCAGCAGCCAAGCCAGGACGGACAACATTCAGGGCTACACCTTC.

This clonotype appeared a few times. The rearrangement links TRBV7-4 to TRBJ2-2, with 9 bases lining up with TRBD1. The V segment lost 6 bases and the J segment 0 bases; nucleotides outside the gene matches: 5. The CDR3 consists of 16 residues. CDR1 is SGHVT, CDR2 SQSDAQ, per germline. DNA of the CDR3: TGTGCCAGCAGTCTACAGGGGGCTACGAACACCGGGGAGCTGTTTTTT. This translates into CASSLQGATNTGELFF.

The table lists this clonotype with many counts. This chain uses TRBV7-9 with TRBJ2-7; tentatively, D is TRBD1 (5 bases). CDR3 length: 15 residues. Trimming cost V 1 base and J 5 bases, with 15 bases left between them. Per germline, CDR1 SEHNR and CDR2 FQNEAQ (reference sequence). The CDR3 loop is CASSLEGPSYDEQYF. CDR3 nucleotides: TGTGCCAGCAGCTTAGAGGGGCCCAGCTACGACGAGCAGTACTTC. The full variable domain, completed using reference TRBV7-9 and TRBJ2-7, is DTGVSQNPRHKITKRGQNVTFRCDPISEHNRLYWYRQTLGQGPEFLTYFQNEAQLEKSRLLSDRFSAERPKGSFSTLEIQRTEQGDSAMYLCASSLEGPSYDEQYFGPGTRLTVT.

Details on this clonotype: This may be a read error, as it is one base from a much larger clone. This sequence joins TRBV6-5 and TRBJ1-2; unclear D gene. The CDR3 is made up of 14 amino acids. CDR1 MNHEY and CDR2 SVGAGI come from the germline V gene. The CDR3 protein is CAGSYSRINYGYTF. The CDR3 DNA reads TGTGCCGGCAGTTACTCGCGGATTAACTATGGCTACACCTTC.